This entry lists 2 T cell receptor beta chains sequenced from one sample in a study of blood T cell repertoires in COVID-19. Profiled with immunoSEQ multiplex PCR; TCRdb holds only in-frame clones, not every one. This sample has roughly 90,000 clones, with 86% found just once. The specimen sequenced was peripheral blood. These receptors were taken from a human donor in a cohort sampled during active COVID-19.

V gene TRBV11-2 combines with J gene TRBJ2-7; D is possibly TRBD1 (5 bases). Germline assignment: CDR1 SGHAT and CDR2 FQNNGV. This CDR3 spans 13 amino acids. V lost 7 bases, J lost 7 bases, and 17 bases lay in between. The CDR3 nucleotides read TGTGCCAGCATCGAACAGGCGGCGAGAGAGCAGTACTTC. It is translated as CASIEQAAREQYF.

The genes are TRBV9 and TRBJ2-1; the match to TRBD2 covers 10 bases. This CDR3 is 16 amino acids long. V was clipped by 1 base and J by 5 bases; unmatched bases: 6. The germline gives CDR1 SGDLS, CDR2 YYNGEE. CDR3 in amino acids: CASSVTGLAANNEQFF. The CDR3 coding sequence is TGTGCCAGCAGCGTAACCGGACTAGCGGCAAACAATGAGCAGTTCTTC.